These 17 T cell receptor beta chains were all obtained from the same sample, sequenced in a study of blood T cell repertoires in COVID-19. Here immunoSEQ multiplex PCR was the method, and the copy in TCRdb shows in-frame clones only, minus some. The table includes roughly 250,000 clones, 75% to 95% detected once. Sequenced: PBMCs or T cells enriched from blood (not recorded which). Receptor source: a woman aged 18-29 years who had recovered from COVID-19.

The chain combines TRBV29-1 with TRBJ1-1, with D perhaps TRBD1 (6 bases). Trimming took 8 bases from V and 3 from J, leaving 13 bases between them. This CDR3 comprises 12 residues. Germline lookup yields CDR1 SQVTM and CDR2 ANQGSEA. The CDR3 DNA sequence: TGCAGCACACGACAGGCGGACACTGAAGCTTTCTTT. Protein product: CSTRQADTEAFF.

This clone was counted a few times. This chain joins TRBV2 and TRBJ2-7; perhaps TRBD1 as D (5 bases). CDR1 is SNHLY, CDR2 FYNNEI, per germline. Trimming shortened V by 4 bases and J by 0 bases, and 13 bases separated the two germline ends. The length of the CDR3 is 15 residues. This chain's CDR3 is CASSGGGISSYEQYF. The CDR3 region has the DNA TGTGCCAGCAGTGGGGGCGGAATCAGCTCCTACGAGCAGTACTTC.

This rearrangement joins TRBV27 to TRBJ1-6; D is uncertain. This CDR3 spans 19 amino acids. V was pared by 0 bases and J by 9 bases, with 24 bases between. Germline values: CDR1 MNHEY, CDR2 SMNVEV (reference sequence). The CDR3, as DNA: TGTGCCAGCAGTTTATCGCTATATAGCGGTTTTTCTAATCGTTCACCCCTCCACTTT. It yields the protein CASSLSLYSGFSNRSPLHF.

The genes are TRBV6-5 and TRBJ2-4; the D gene is possibly TRBD1 (6 bases). The CDR3 covers 14 residues. CDR1 and CDR2 from the germline V gene are MNHEY and SVGAGI. V was shortened by 7 bases and J by 6 bases, with 16 bases between the two germline ends. CDR3 loop: CASTTTGPINIQYF. CDR3 in DNA: TGTGCCAGCACTACTACAGGGCCGATAAACATTCAGTACTTC.

This rearrangement joins TRBV13 to TRBJ1-1; possible D gene TRBD1, 6 bases. The CDR3 is 14 residues long. Trimming shortened V by 4 bases and J by 4 bases, and 13 bases separated the two germline ends. CDR1 and CDR2 (germline): PRHDT, FYEKMQ (reference sequence). For the CDR3, the DNA is TGTGCCAGCAGCTCTACAGGGAGCGGCACTGAAGCTTTCTTT. This codes for CASSSTGSGTEAFF.

The genes are TRBV7-8 and TRBJ2-5, with 11 bases matching TRBD2. In germline, CDR1 is SGHVS, CDR2 FQNEAQ. The V and J ends lost 3 bases and 3 bases, in that order; junction bases with no gene match: 0. The length of the CDR3 is 14 residues. The CDR3 spells CASSLTSGKETQYF. CDR3 in DNA: TGTGCCAGCAGCTTGACTAGCGGGAAAGAGACCCAGTACTTC.

V gene TRBV4-2 combines with J gene TRBJ2-1; D possibly corresponds to TRBD2 (6 bases). Germline assignment: CDR1 LGHNA and CDR2 YNFKEQ. This CDR3 is built from 15 residues. V lost 3 bases to trimming and J lost 7 bases, with 16 bases between them. The CDR3 protein is CASSHTGTESNEQFF. CDR3 DNA: TGTGCCAGCAGCCACACCGGGACTGAATCTAATGAGCAGTTCTTC.

This clone was seen a single time. The chain employs TRBV24-1 and TRBJ2-5; TRBD1 aligns across 9 bases. CDR1 is KGHDR and CDR2 is SFDVKD in the germline V gene. With 3 bases clipped from V and 1 base from J, the junction kept 8 bases outside the gene matches. The CDR3 runs 17 residues. The CDR3 region is CATSDAVGQGIQETQYF. The CDR3 DNA is TGTGCCACCAGTGATGCCGTCGGACAGGGGATCCAAGAGACCCAGTACTTC.

The gene calls are TRBV27 and TRBJ2-7; 7 nucleotides line up with TRBD2. The ends lost 4 bases at V and 0 bases at J; junction bases unmatched: 15. Germline V lookup: CDR1 MNHEY, CDR2 SMNVEV (reference sequence). CDR3 size: 18 residues. CDR3 loop: CASSSRSGGLADSYEQYF. The CDR3 DNA reads as TGTGCCAGCAGTTCACGGTCCGGCGGGCTAGCGGACTCCTACGAGCAGTACTTC.

The rearrangement uses TRBV27 and TRBJ2-3; tentative D call: TRBD1 (5 bases). The V and J ends lost 5 bases and 1 base respectively, with 10 bases between them. The CDR3 length is 14 residues. Germline loops: CDR1 MNHEY, CDR2 SMNVEV (reference sequence). The CDR3 region has the DNA TGTGCCAGCAGTCCCCTACAGGGCACAGATACGCAGTATTTT. Protein product: CASSPLQGTDTQYF.

The rearrangement links TRBV19 to TRBJ2-7, with TRBD1 matching over 9 bases. Germline V gene sequence: CDR1 LNHDA, CDR2 SQIVND (reference sequence). CDR3 length: 13 amino acids. The trim removed 10 bases at V and 4 bases at J, leaving 8 bases unmatched. CDR3 in amino acids: CATTPGTGYEQYF. Here the CDR3 DNA reads TGTGCCACCACCCCCGGGACAGGGTACGAGCAGTACTTC.

This sequence joins TRBV6-5 and TRBJ2-7; TRBD2 matches 8 bases. The CDR3 sequence is 14 residues long. Trimming at V came to 8 bases and at J to 7 bases, leaving 13 bases not matched to a gene. Germline-derived CDR1 and CDR2 are MNHEY and SVGAGI. The CDR3 protein is CASGHPGGAGEQYF. The CDR3 bases are TGTGCCAGCGGACACCCGGGGGGGGCGGGGGAGCAGTACTTC.

This clone was detected only once. The chain links TRBV5-1 to TRBJ1-2; 9 bases agree with TRBD1. With V trimmed by 4 bases and J by 4 bases, 11 bases remained unmatched. The CDR3 covers 16 residues. CDR1 is SGHRS and CDR2 is YFSETQ in the germline V gene. The CDR3 nucleotides are TGCGCCAGCAGCCCCATTCTAGGACAGGGGACCTATGGCTACACCTTC. Protein sequence: CASSPILGQGTYGYTF.

This clone has just one count. The V gene is TRBV7-2, the J gene TRBJ1-3; D is unclear. The CDR3 loop spans 15 amino acids. V shed 2 bases and J shed 0 bases, with 8 bases lying between them. The germline CDR1 and CDR2 sequences are SGHTA and FQGNSA. In DNA, the CDR3 is TGTGCCAGCAGCTTATCCACAGTCTCTGGAAACACCATATATTTT. It yields the protein CASSLSTVSGNTIYF.

This clone showed up many times. J is TRBJ1-2 and V is TRBV3-1 (or the pseudogene TRBV3-2); maybe TRBD1 (5 bases). Germline CDR1 is LGHDT and CDR2 is YNNKEL (reference sequence). The CDR3 loop spans 13 amino acids. V was shortened by 2 bases and J by 13 bases, with 17 bases between the two germline ends. CDR3 amino acids: CASSQTGTGRRTF. As DNA, the CDR3 is TGTGCCAGCAGCCAAACTGGAACAGGCCGTCGCACCTTC.

J is TRBJ1-1 and V is TRBV6-5, with D hard to call. Germline loops: CDR1 MNHEY, CDR2 SVGAGI. The CDR3 is 15 residues long. Trimming cost V 6 bases and J 1 base, with 15 bases left between them. Here the CDR3 reads CASRQESSRNTEAFF. CDR3 bases: TGTGCCAGCAGGCAGGAATCTAGCCGGAACACTGAAGCTTTCTTT.

This clone came up a few times. The chain couples TRBV6-5 to TRBJ1-1, with 7 bases fitting TRBD1. The CDR3 is 13 residues long. CDR1 and CDR2 (germline): MNHEY, SVGAGI. Losses at the gene ends were 6 bases for V and 3 bases for J; bases not matched to a gene: 4. DNA of the CDR3: TGTGCCAGCAGGGACAGGTTGTACACTGAAGCTTTCTTT. Its translation: CASRDRLYTEAFF.